The 25 T cell receptor beta chains given below trace back to one sample, sequenced in a study of blood T cell repertoires in COVID-19. Produced via immunoSEQ multiplex PCR; TCRdb's table is partial and in-frame only. The data show fewer than 200,000 clones, 65% to 90% seen once. Sequencing used peripheral blood. Receptor source: a middle-aged man with active or convalescent COVID-19.

This clone was observed once. The rearrangement uses TRBV20-1 and TRBJ1-1; a possible D gene is TRBD1 (6 bases). The germline V gene has CDR1 DFQATT and CDR2 SNEGSKA (reference sequence). Trimming took 3 bases from V and 0 from J, leaving 14 bases between them. The CDR3 runs to 15 residues. DNA of the CDR3: TGCAGTGCTAGTGGGACAAGGACAGTGAACACTGAAGCTTTCTTT. Translated, it gives CSASGTRTVNTEAFF.

A single count supports this clone. The V and J genes are TRBV18 and TRBJ1-4, with D possibly TRBD1 on 5 matching bases. V lost 4 bases to trimming and J lost 6 bases, with 21 bases between them. This CDR3 is built from 17 residues. The germline V gene has CDR1 KGHSH and CDR2 LQKENI. CDR3 sequence: CASSLVRSAARDEKLFF. The CDR3, as DNA: TGTGCCAGCTCACTCGTTCGCTCGGCAGCCAGGGATGAAAAACTGTTTTTT.

V usage is TRBV19 and J usage is TRBJ1-1; possible D gene TRBD1, 5 bases. The CDR3 length is 14 residues. Germline CDR1 reads LNHDA; CDR2 reads SQIVND (reference sequence). V was shortened by 7 bases and J by 11 bases, with 23 bases between the two germline ends. The CDR3 bases are TGTGCCAGTAATGAAGGGGCAGGTGCGTCTACGGCTTTCTTT. Protein: CASNEGAGASTAFF.

V is TRBV10-1 and J is TRBJ1-1; 7 bases are shared with TRBD1. The CDR3 runs to 13 residues. Germline lookup yields CDR1 WNHNN and CDR2 SYGVQD (reference sequence). V trimming: 4 bases; J trimming: 10 bases; junction bases outside the gene matches: 9. CDR3 protein: CASSAGGHVGAFF. Here the CDR3 DNA reads TGCGCCAGCAGTGCAGGGGGACACGTCGGAGCTTTCTTT.

The gene calls are TRBV24-1 and TRBJ2-7; D not resolved. V was clipped by 6 bases and J by 4 bases, with 9 bases between them. In germline, CDR1 is KGHDR, CDR2 SFDVKD. This CDR3 has 12 amino acids. The CDR3, as DNA: TGTGCCACCAGTATGTTCGGGTACGAGCAGTACTTC. Translation gives CATSMFGYEQYF.

J is TRBJ2-1 and V is TRBV20-1; 7 bases are a match to TRBD2. The CDR3 has 16 amino acids. Per the germline V gene, CDR1 is DFQATT and CDR2 is SNEGSKA (reference sequence). J gave up 6 bases and V 3 bases, and 14 bases lay outside the gene matches. CDR3 in amino acids: CSASPIGGNRINEQFF. CDR3 nucleotides: TGCAGTGCTAGTCCCATCGGGGGGAACCGGATCAATGAGCAGTTCTTC.

This chain connects TRBV5-1 to TRBJ2-1; weak D call: TRBD2 (7 bases). Between the trimmed V and J ends, which lost 4 bases and 7 bases, there was a span of 21 bases. The V gene's germline CDR1 is SGHRS and CDR2 YFSETQ. The CDR3 consists of 16 residues. The chain's CDR3 is CASSPSGEGGLNEQFF. The CDR3 DNA reads as TGCGCCAGCAGCCCTTCGGGGGAGGGGGGTTTAAATGAGCAGTTCTTC.

This clone was counted only a few times. The chain combines TRBV7-3 with TRBJ2-1, with a weak D call TRBD2 (6 bases). V lost 4 bases, J lost 5 bases, and 15 bases lay in between. The germline V gene encodes CDR1 SGHTA and CDR2 FQGTGA. This CDR3 is 15 amino acids long. The CDR3: CASSWSGRGNNEQFF. The CDR3 nucleotides read TGTGCCAGCAGCTGGTCGGGACGCGGGAACAATGAGCAGTTCTTC.

The rearrangement joins TRBV2 to TRBJ1-1, with D perhaps matching TRBD1 (5 bases). V was trimmed by 6 bases and J by 1 base, leaving 12 bases between them. CDR1 and CDR2 from the germline V gene are SNHLY and FYNNEI. CDR3 length: 14 residues. The CDR3 region has the DNA TGTGCCAGCAGCTCATTCCAGGGGAACACTGAAGCTTTCTTT. It yields the protein CASSSFQGNTEAFF.

This chain connects TRBV4-1 to TRBJ2-7, with 11 bases matching TRBD2. J lost 4 bases, V lost 1 base, and 6 bases had no gene match. The CDR3 totals 16 residues. Germline loops: CDR1 MGHRA, CDR2 YSYEKL. Written as DNA, the CDR3 is TGCGCCAGCAGCCAAGGGGCCACTAGCGGGAGATACGAGCAGTACTTC. Translation: CASSQGATSGRYEQYF.

This clone has just one count. The chain uses TRBV6-5 and TRBJ1-1; 7 bases are shared with TRBD1. With V trimmed by 6 bases and J by 1 base, 5 bases remained unmatched. The CDR3 has 14 amino acids. The V gene's germline CDR1 is MNHEY and CDR2 SVGAGI. In DNA form, the CDR3 reads TGTGCCAGCAGGCGACAGGGATCGAACACTGAAGCTTTCTTT. Translation: CASRRQGSNTEAFF.

The chain employs TRBV27 and TRBJ1-6; D not certain. V was pared by 6 bases and J by 8 bases, with 8 bases between. Germline assignment: CDR1 MNHEY and CDR2 SMNVEV (reference sequence). There are 12 residues in the CDR3. This CDR3 reads CASSLRDSPLHF. The CDR3 DNA is TGTGCCAGCAGCCTGAGGGATTCACCCCTCCACTTT.

The V and J genes are TRBV7-2 and TRBJ2-3, with D possibly TRBD2 on 7 matching bases. Germline V CDR1 and CDR2: SGHTA, FQGNSA. CDR3 length equals 18 residues. Trimming took 5 bases from V and 2 from J, leaving 23 bases between them. CDR3 nucleotide sequence: TGTGCCAGCAGCGCACCTCCCGGGGGGCGGGGAGCCACAGATACGCAGTATTTT. Translated, it gives CASSAPPGGRGATDTQYF.

The V call is TRBV7-3, the J call TRBJ2-5; D unresolved. The CDR3 consists of 13 residues. The germline V and J ends were trimmed by 1 base and 5 bases, with 8 bases remaining between them. CDR1 SGHTA and CDR2 FQGTGA come from the germline V gene. The CDR3 nucleotides read TGTGCCAGCAGCTTAAGAGATACGGAGACCCAGTACTTC. Amino acid sequence: CASSLRDTETQYF.

The chain uses TRBV19 and TRBJ2-6, with D possibly being TRBD1 (5 bases). Germline CDR1 reads LNHDA; CDR2 reads SQIVND (reference sequence). Deletions cut 2 bases from V and 1 base from J, with 9 bases between. There are 16 residues in the CDR3. DNA of the CDR3: TGTGCCAGTAGTATACAGGGTTCGTCTGGGGCCAACGTCCTGACTTTC. Protein: CASSIQGSSGANVLTF. Complete variable domain (other parts from reference TRBV19 and TRBJ2-6): DGGITQSPKYLFRKEGQNVTLSCEQNLNHDAMYWYRQDPGQGLRLIYYSQIVNDFQKGDIAEGYSVSREKKESFPLTVTSAQKNPTAFYLCASSIQGSSGANVLTFGAGSRLTVL.

V usage is TRBV28 and J usage is TRBJ1-6; no clear D. Germline V gives CDR1 MDHEN, CDR2 SYDVKM. This CDR3 contains 15 residues. V lost 2 bases and J lost 9, with 14 bases in between. CDR3 sequence: CASSLGELRSSPLHF. The CDR3, as DNA: TGTGCCAGCAGTTTAGGCGAGTTGAGGAGTTCACCCCTCCACTTT.

The genes are TRBV28 and TRBJ2-2, with a weak D call TRBD1 (5 bases). Germline-derived CDR1 and CDR2 are MDHEN and SYDVKM. The CDR3 extends over 13 amino acids. Trimming took off 6 bases at V and 6 bases at J, with 11 bases between the two ends. CDR3 region: CASRNAGPGELFF. The CDR3 nucleotides read TGTGCCAGCAGAAATGCAGGGCCCGGGGAGCTGTTTTTT.

This rearrangement joins TRBV19 to TRBJ2-1; the D gene is possibly TRBD2 (5 bases). The CDR3 covers 15 residues. Germline CDR1 LNHDA, CDR2 SQIVND (reference sequence). V lost 5 bases, J lost 1 base, and 12 bases lay in between. The CDR3 DNA reads TGTGCCAGTAGTTCTAACACTAGGTCCTACAATGAGCAGTTCTTC. It codes for CASSSNTRSYNEQFF. The full variable domain, in which reference TRBV19 and TRBJ2-1 provide the parts outside the CDR3, is DGGITQSPKYLFRKEGQNVTLSCEQNLNHDAMYWYRQDPGQGLRLIYYSQIVNDFQKGDIAEGYSVSREKKESFPLTVTSAQKNPTAFYLCASSSNTRSYNEQFFGPGTRLTVL.

The chain uses TRBV11-3 and TRBJ1-1, with TRBD1 matching 8 bases. Germline V gene data show CDR1 as SGHNT and CDR2 as YENEEA. This CDR3 comprises 14 residues. J gave up 3 bases and V 5 bases, and 5 bases lay outside the gene matches. CDR3 in amino acids: CASSPGGEDTEAFF. CDR3 coding DNA: TGTGCCAGCAGCCCAGGGGGCGAGGACACTGAAGCTTTCTTT.

This rearrangement joins TRBV9 to TRBJ2-2; 8 bases are a match to TRBD1. The germline V gene has CDR1 SGDLS and CDR2 YYNGEE. V lost 3 bases to trimming and J lost 4 bases; unmatched junction nucleotides: 2. The CDR3 sequence is 14 residues long. CDR3 residues: CASSAGQGTGELFF. CDR3 bases: TGTGCCAGCAGCGCTGGACAGGGCACCGGGGAGCTGTTTTTT.

The chain links TRBV6-6 to TRBJ1-2; 7 nucleotides line up with TRBD1. The V gene's germline CDR1 is MNHNY and CDR2 SVGAGI (reference sequence). The V segment lost 7 bases and the J segment 4 bases; nucleotides outside the gene matches: 9. The CDR3 has 14 amino acids. In DNA, the CDR3 is TGTGCCAGCACCCGGGACAGCGGAACCTATGGCTACACCTTC. Translation gives CASTRDSGTYGYTF.

The rearrangement links TRBV14 to TRBJ2-3, with 7 bases identical to TRBD1. Germline V gene data show CDR1 as SGHDN and CDR2 as FVKESK. This CDR3 contains 14 residues. V was clipped by 5 bases and J by 5 bases; unmatched bases: 7. The CDR3 DNA follows: TGTGCCAGCAGCGAGAGGGGGCCTGTAGATACGCAGTATTTT. Translation: CASSERGPVDTQYF.

J is TRBJ1-1 and V is TRBV10-3; TRBD1 agrees at 7 bases. Unmatched junction bases numbered 9, after V lost 11 bases and J lost 3 bases. This CDR3 spans 13 amino acids. CDR1 is ENHRY and CDR2 is SYGVKD in the germline V gene. The CDR3 is CAGKDRRDTEAFF. The CDR3 bases are TGTGCCGGAAAGGACAGGCGGGACACTGAAGCTTTCTTT.

The chain combines TRBV19 with TRBJ1-2; D unresolved. Trimming cost V 8 bases and J 2 bases, with 15 bases left between them. Germline V gene data show CDR1 as LNHDA and CDR2 as SQIVND (reference sequence). This CDR3 is 14 amino acids long. Written as DNA, the CDR3 is TGTGCCAGTGGAAGCGGGAGGGAGAACTATGGCTACACCTTC. Residues: CASGSGRENYGYTF.

The rearrangement links TRBV5-4 to TRBJ2-1; 8 bases agree with TRBD2. Germline V gene lookup returns CDR1 SGHNT and CDR2 YYREEE (reference sequence). V lost 4 bases and J lost 3; bases outside the gene matches: 3. This CDR3 is 14 amino acids long. CDR3 coding DNA: TGTGCCAGCAGCGCGGGGGGCGACTACAATGAGCAGTTCTTC. Residues: CASSAGGDYNEQFF.